This T cell receptor (beta chain) was documented in a study of T cells in Graves' hyperthyroidism and ophthalmopathy. The study, taken as a whole, reports: Appearing also in blood were most of the thyroid clonotypes expanded above 0.001.

A lack of ophthalmopathy progression within 18 months defined stable Graves' hyperthyroidism. Uncontrolled infection, other autoimmune disease, pregnancy or lactation disqualified patients from enrolment. The trim removed 8 bases at V and 5 bases at J, leaving 7 bases unmatched. Germline loops: CDR1 SGHRS, CDR2 YFSETQ. This CDR3 is 14 amino acids long. A note on this clonotype: Its matching antigen is unknown.

The source material, RNA transcripts, was used to amplify TCR beta CDR3 regions. Researchers ran a first-round RT-PCR on the TCR CDR3 using the HTBI primer set. TCRdb recomputed calls from the multiplex PCR reads with MiXCR, one row per CDR3 protein. The table includes just over 550,000 distinct CDR3 sequences, roughly 46% detected once. The source is a woman between 18 and 29 years old with Graves' hyperthyroidism. The V and J genes are TRBV5-1 and TRBJ2-2; TRBD1 agrees at 9 bases. Sequencing was performed on peripheral blood or thyroid tissue (not recorded which). Here the CDR3 DNA reads TGCGCCAGTACCGGGACAGGGAGAACCGGGGAGCTGTTTTTT. Translation gives CASTGTGRTGELFF.